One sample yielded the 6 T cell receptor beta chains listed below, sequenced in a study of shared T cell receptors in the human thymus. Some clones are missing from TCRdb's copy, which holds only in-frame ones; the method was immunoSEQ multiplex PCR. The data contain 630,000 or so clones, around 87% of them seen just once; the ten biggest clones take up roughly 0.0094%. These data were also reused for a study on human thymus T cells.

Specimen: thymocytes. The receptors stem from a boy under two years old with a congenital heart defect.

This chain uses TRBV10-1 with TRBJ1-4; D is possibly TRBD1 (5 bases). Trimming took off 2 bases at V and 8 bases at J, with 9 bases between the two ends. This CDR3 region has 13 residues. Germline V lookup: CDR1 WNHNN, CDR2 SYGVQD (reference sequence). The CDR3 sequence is CASSEKGSEKLFF. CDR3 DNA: TGCGCCAGCAGTGAGAAGGGGTCGGAAAAACTGTTTTTT.

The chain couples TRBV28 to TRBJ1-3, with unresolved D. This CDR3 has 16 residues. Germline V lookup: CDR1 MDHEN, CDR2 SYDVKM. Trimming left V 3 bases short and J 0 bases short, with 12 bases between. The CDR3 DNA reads TGTGCCAGCAGTTTGGTTGATCGGAGCTCTGGAAACACCATATATTTT. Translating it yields CASSLVDRSSGNTIYF.

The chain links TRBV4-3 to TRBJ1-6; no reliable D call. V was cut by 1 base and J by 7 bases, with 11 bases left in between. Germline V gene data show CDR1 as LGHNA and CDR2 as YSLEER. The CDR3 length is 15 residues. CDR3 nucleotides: TGCGCCAGCAGCCAAGGAGGGCTTTGGAATTCACCCCTCCACTTT. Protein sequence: CASSQGGLWNSPLHF.

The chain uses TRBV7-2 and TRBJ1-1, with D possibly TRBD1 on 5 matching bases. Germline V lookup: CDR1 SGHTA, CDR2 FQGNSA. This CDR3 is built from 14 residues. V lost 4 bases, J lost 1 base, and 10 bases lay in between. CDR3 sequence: CASSSKGQNTEAFF. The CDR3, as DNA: TGTGCCAGCAGCTCCAAAGGACAGAACACTGAAGCTTTCTTT.

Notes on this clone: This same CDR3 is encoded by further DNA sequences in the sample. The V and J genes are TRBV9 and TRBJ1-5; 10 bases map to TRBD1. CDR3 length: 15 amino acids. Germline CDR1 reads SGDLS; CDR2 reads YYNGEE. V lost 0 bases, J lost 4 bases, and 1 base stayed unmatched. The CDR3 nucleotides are TGTGCCAGCAGCGTAGGACAGGGGGCGAATCAGCCCCAGCATTTT. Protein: CASSVGQGANQPQHF.

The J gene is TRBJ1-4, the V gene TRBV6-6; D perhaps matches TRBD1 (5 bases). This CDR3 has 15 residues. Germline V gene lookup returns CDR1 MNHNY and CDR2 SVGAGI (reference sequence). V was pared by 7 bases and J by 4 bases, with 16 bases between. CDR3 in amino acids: CASNRGSPINEKLFF. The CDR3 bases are TGTGCCAGCAACCGGGGGTCTCCCATTAATGAAAAACTGTTTTTT.